This T cell receptor beta chain was sequenced for a study of cytomegalovirus exposure and HLA in healthy donors. Study observations and caveats: Some V segments, TRBV6-2 and TRBV6-3 among them, were indistinguishable and were therefore excluded.

The PCR used 60 Vbeta and 13 Jbeta primers. This table comes from immunoSEQ multiplex PCR, and its TCRdb copy is limited to in-frame clones, with some not included. The table lists roughly 150,000 clones, more than 80% of them singletons, with 1.5% to 2% in the top ten. A word on this clone: Its antigen is currently unknown.

Germline V gene data show CDR1 as MNHNY and CDR2 as SVGAGI (reference sequence). V shed 6 bases and J 3 bases; nucleotides not matched to a gene: 4. The length of the CDR3 is 15 residues. This chain links TRBV6-6 with TRBJ2-5; 13 nucleotides match TRBD2. Sequenced material: PBMCs. The TCR was taken from a woman younger than 30 in good health and CMV-seronegative. The CDR3 protein is CASRILAGGEETQYF. As DNA, the CDR3 is TGTGCCAGCAGGATACTAGCGGGAGGGGAAGAGACCCAGTACTTC.